This T cell receptor beta chain stems from a study of shared clonotypes between healthy human individuals. Study-wide points: Naive CD4 clonotype sharing across several donors was about 5.3%. Sorted-subset samples were not fully sequenced, rarefaction indicated.

This CDR3 has 14 amino acids. Trimming left V 3 bases short and J 8 bases short, with 17 bases between. CDR1 and CDR2 (germline): SGHDT, YYEEEE. As concerns this clone: The antigen is undetermined.

As defined, naive CD8 cells were CD45RO-negative and positively selected for CCR7, with terminally differentiated effector memory CD45RA+ cells excluded. Free of recent acute infections or vaccinations, the donors were healthy HIV-negative adults. Assay: immunoSEQ multiplex PCR; the TCRdb copy retains only in-frame clones and omits some. The sample yields about 2.1 million clones, around 93% seen once. The sample consisted of naive CD8+ T cells from PBMCs. This TCR was sampled from a man aged 18-30 years in good health. Some clones in this sample may be carry-over from other donors' samples. The rearrangement uses TRBV5-6 and TRBJ1-2, with D perhaps matching TRBD1 (5 bases). Here the CDR3 DNA reads TGTGCCAGCAGCTGGTCCAGGGAGGTCGGGGGCTACACCTTC. Translated: CASSWSREVGGYTF.